This entry concerns a single T cell receptor beta chain. Its target is unknown. Blood genomic DNA input for TRB amplification was roughly 220-500 ng. Multiplex PCR with BIOMED2 TRB-A/B primer pools amplified TRB rearrangements. TCRdb ran MiXCR on the multiplex PCR reads and lists one entry per CDR3 protein. The sample carries around 10,000 distinct CDR3 sequences, approximately 31% recorded once. The germline V gene encodes CDR1 ENHRY and CDR2 SYGVKD. The CDR3 consists of 14 residues. Trimming removed 10 bases at V and 9 bases at J, with 19 bases between. The data were taken from a study of T and B cells in COVID-19 patients. Study summary: COVID-19 patients gave peripheral blood either during active infection or after recovery. Of around 21 active-infection patients, about a dozen were critically ill with mechanical ventilation or extracorporeal membrane oxygenation. The study, taken as a whole, reports: Early severe-case samples and blood from mildly ill patients during symptoms were in short supply. Highly clonal in active COVID-19, TRB repertoires exceeded healthy-donor diversity and richness at recovery.

The sequenced sample was blood. The clonotype originates from a human donor with active COVID-19. J is TRBJ1-6 and V is TRBV10-3; D may be TRBD1 (5 bases). DNA of the CDR3: TGTGCCACCTCAGGGCCCGCACTGGGTTCACCCCTCCACTTT. Its protein is CATSGPALGSPLHF.